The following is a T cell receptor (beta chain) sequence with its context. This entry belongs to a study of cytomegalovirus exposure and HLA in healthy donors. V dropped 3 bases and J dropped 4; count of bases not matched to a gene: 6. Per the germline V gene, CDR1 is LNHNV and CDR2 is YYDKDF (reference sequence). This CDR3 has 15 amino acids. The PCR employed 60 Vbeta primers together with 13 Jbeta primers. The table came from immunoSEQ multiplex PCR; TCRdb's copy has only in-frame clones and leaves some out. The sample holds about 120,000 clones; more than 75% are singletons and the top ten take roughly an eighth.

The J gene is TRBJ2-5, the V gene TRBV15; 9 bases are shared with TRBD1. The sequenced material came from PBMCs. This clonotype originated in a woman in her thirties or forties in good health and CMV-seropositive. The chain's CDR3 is CATSRKDRGRETQYF. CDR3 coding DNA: TGTGCCACCAGCAGGAAGGACAGGGGAAGAGAGACCCAGTACTTC.